A selection of T cell receptor beta chains follows, all from one sample in a study of blood T cell repertoires in COVID-19. The assay was immunoSEQ multiplex PCR, and TCRdb's table has in-frame clones only and misses some. The table includes 150,000 to 160,000 clones, 80% to 90% detected once. Sequencing was done on a sample of peripheral blood. The receptors were sampled from a woman in her thirties or forties with acute or convalescent COVID-19. CDR3s include the opening cysteine and the closing phenylalanine or tryptophan. The D gene is left open where the match is weak. Clone size appears in some rows only: once, few, many, or a class for an expanded clone.

NA | TRBJ2-2 | NA | TRBV7-2 | CASSLAPGTNTGELFF | TGTGCCAGCAGCTTAGCCCCCGGGACTAACACCGGGGAGCTGTTTTTT
once | TRBJ2-4 | NA | TRBV10-3 | CAISPNPRGNIQYF | TGTGCCATCAGTCCAAACCCCAGGGGAAACATTCAGTACTTC
NA | TRBJ1-1 | NA | TRBV27 | CASSLSDRGNTEAFF | TGTGCCAGCAGTTTATCCGACCGGGGGAACACTGAAGCTTTCTTT
NA | TRBJ1-2 | TRBD1 | TRBV19 | CASRKTGTDGYTF | TGTGCCAGTAGGAAGACAGGGACTGATGGCTACACCTTC
NA | TRBJ1-5 | NA | TRBV28 | CASRPRVTGSQQPQHF | TGTGCCAGCAGACCGAGGGTAACCGGTTCTCAGCAGCCCCAGCATTTT
NA | TRBJ2-3 | TRBD1 | TRBV7-9 | CASSSGQASTDTQYF | TGTGCCAGCAGCTCCGGACAGGCTAGCACAGATACGCAGTATTTT
once | TRBJ1-1 | NA | TRBV5-6 | CASSLSQGTEAFF | TGTGCCAGCAGCTTGTCCCAGGGCACTGAAGCTTTCTTT
few | TRBJ1-5 | NA | TRBV5-1 | CASSLAGDSNQPQHF | TGCGCCAGCAGCTTAGCAGGGGATAGCAATCAGCCCCAGCATTTT
NA | TRBJ2-7 | TRBD2 | TRBV5-8 | CASSLASSGSSYEQYF | TGTGCCAGCAGCTTGGCCTCTAGCGGCAGCTCCTACGAGCAGTACTTC
NA | TRBJ2-3 | TRBD2 | TRBV27 | CASSLASGSFSTDTQYF | TGTGCCAGCAGTTTGGCTAGCGGGTCCTTTAGCACAGATACGCAGTATTTT
NA | TRBJ1-3 | NA | TRBV27 | CASSPIDSSGNTIYF | TGTGCCAGCAGCCCAATTGATAGCTCTGGAAACACCATATATTTT
NA | TRBJ2-3 | TRBD1 | TRBV27 | CASSTSRTGGIDTQYF | TGTGCCAGCAGTACCAGCCGGACAGGGGGGATAGATACGCAGTATTTT
once | TRBJ1-1 | NA | TRBV21-1 | CASSSETGVTEAFF | TGTGCCAGCAGCTCAGAAACAGGGGTCACTGAAGCTTTCTTT
NA | TRBJ2-2 | NA | TRBV4-2 | CASSQDPGANTGELFF | TGTGCCAGCAGCCAAGACCCGGGGGCGAACACCGGGGAGCTGTTTTTT
NA | TRBJ1-6 | NA | TRBV20-1 | CSASIPGGSPLHF | TGCAGTGCTAGTATCCCGGGGGGATCACCCCTCCACTTT
NA | TRBJ1-2 | TRBD1 | TRBV28 | CASSLGGGQGYGYTF | TGTGCCAGCAGTTTAGGAGGGGGACAGGGCTATGGCTACACCTTC
NA | TRBJ2-7 | NA | TRBV5-1 | CASSLSQGLYEQYF | TGCGCCAGCAGCTTGTCCCAGGGATTATACGAGCAGTACTTC
NA | TRBJ2-3 | TRBD2 | TRBV11-2 | CASSSWTSGADTDTQYF | TGTGCCAGCAGCTCATGGACTAGCGGGGCAGACACAGATACGCAGTATTTT
NA | TRBJ2-2 | TRBD1 | TRBV6-1 | CASSEPRDRGNTGELFF | TGTGCCAGCAGTGAGCCTCGGGACAGGGGGAACACCGGGGAGCTGTTTTTT
NA | TRBJ2-3 | TRBD1 | TRBV7-3 | CASSPQGVRDTQYF | TGTGCCAGCAGCCCCCAGGGGGTCCGGGATACGCAGTATTTT
NA | TRBJ1-3 | NA | TRBV2 | CASYREWSGNTIYF | TGTGCCAGCTACAGGGAGTGGTCTGGAAACACCATATATTTT
once | TRBJ1-4 | NA | TRBV13 | CASSLQGGKLFF | TGTGCCAGCAGCTTACAGGGAGGAAAACTGTTTTTT
NA | TRBJ2-3 | NA | TRBV20-1 | CSAPSPGTQYF | TGCAGTGCCCCCTCCCCCGGGACGCAGTATTTT
few | TRBJ1-4 | TRBD1 | TRBV5-1 | CASSLRGLTTNEKLFF | TGCGCCAGCAGCTTAAGGGGGCTCACAACTAATGAAAAACTGTTTTTT
NA | TRBJ2-1 | TRBD1 | TRBV19 | CASSGTAAYNEQFF | TGTGCCAGTAGCGGGACAGCGGCCTACAATGAGCAGTTCTTC
NA | TRBJ2-1 | TRBD2 | TRBV6-5 | CASSYSGGGSGNEQFF | TGTGCCAGCAGTTACTCTGGGGGGGGTTCGGGAAATGAGCAGTTCTTC
NA | TRBJ2-7 | NA | TRBV21-1 | CASSKKGRGRREQYF | TGTGCCAGCAGCAAGAAAGGCAGGGGAAGACGCGAGCAGTACTTC
NA | TRBJ1-4 | TRBD1 | TRBV5-1 | CASSLEGQGYEKLFF | TGCGCCAGCAGCTTGGAGGGACAGGGTTATGAAAAACTGTTTTTT
NA | TRBJ1-1 | NA | TRBV29-1 | CSVVWGGNTEAFF | TGCAGCGTTGTTTGGGGAGGGAACACTGAAGCTTTCTTT
few | TRBJ2-2 | NA | TRBV6-5 | CASSYQGPGELFF | TGTGCCAGCAGTTATCAGGGTCCCGGGGAGCTGTTTTTT
NA | TRBJ2-2 | TRBD2 | TRBV9 | CASSVDPGLAGNGELFF | TGTGCCAGCAGCGTAGATCCCGGACTAGCGGGTAACGGGGAGCTGTTTTTT
few | TRBJ1-6 | TRBD1 | TRBV30 | CAWSQWGQGGYSPLHF | TGTGCCTGGAGTCAGTGGGGACAGGGGGGTTATTCACCCCTCCACTTT
NA | TRBJ2-2 | TRBD1 | TRBV6-5 | CASSWDRVNTGELFF | TGTGCCAGCAGTTGGGACAGGGTTAACACCGGGGAGCTGTTTTTT
NA | TRBJ1-4 | TRBD1 | TRBV10-2 | CASSTGGEGEKLFF | TGCGCCAGCAGCACAGGGGGAGAGGGTGAAAAACTGTTTTTT
once | TRBJ2-2 | NA | TRBV6-5 | CASRGDTGELFF | TGTGCCAGCAGGGGCGACACCGGGGAGCTGTTTTTT
NA | TRBJ2-1 | NA | TRBV7-3 | CASSLAGAGYNEQFF | TGTGCCAGCAGCTTAGCGGGGGCAGGTTACAATGAGCAGTTCTTC
NA | TRBJ2-1 | TRBD2 | TRBV9 | CASSVDPGLVSYNEQFF | TGTGCCAGCAGCGTAGACCCGGGACTAGTCTCCTACAATGAGCAGTTCTTC
NA | TRBJ2-7 | TRBD2 | TRBV4-2 | CASSPGLAGGPYEQYF | TGTGCCAGCAGCCCTGGACTAGCGGGGGGGCCCTACGAGCAGTACTTC
once | TRBJ1-1 | NA | TRBV25-1 | CASSEHTSGATEAFF | TGTGCCAGCAGTGAACACACGTCGGGAGCCACTGAAGCTTTCTTT
NA | TRBJ2-5 | TRBD2 | TRBV28 | CASSLLAGAQETQYF | TGTGCCAGCAGTTTACTAGCGGGAGCACAAGAGACCCAGTACTTC
NA | TRBJ2-7 | NA | TRBV6-5 | CASSPHVGGYEQYF | TGTGCCAGCAGCCCACACGTCGGGGGATACGAGCAGTACTTC
NA | TRBJ1-2 | TRBD1 | TRBV6-4 | CASSAGGTAFYGYTF | TGTGCCAGCAGTGCAGGGGGCACTGCTTTCTATGGCTACACCTTC
NA | TRBJ2-1 | NA | TRBV3-1/TRBV3-2 | CASSLSGSNEQFF | TGTGCCAGCAGCCTATCCGGGAGCAATGAGCAGTTCTTC
NA | TRBJ2-7 | NA | TRBV20-1 | CSQGTSYEQYF | TGCAGTCAGGGTACCTCCTACGAGCAGTACTTC
NA | TRBJ2-1 | TRBD2 | TRBV7-3 | CASSLTAGVTYNEQFF | TGTGCCAGCAGCTTAACAGCGGGAGTCACCTACAATGAGCAGTTCTTC
NA | TRBJ2-2 | NA | TRBV30 | CAWSVGGLDTGELFF | TGTGCCTGGAGTGTGGGGGGGCTAGACACCGGGGAGCTGTTTTTT
NA | TRBJ2-3 | TRBD1 | TRBV4-1 | CASKTGTHTDTQYF | TGCGCCTCGAAGACAGGGACCCACACAGATACGCAGTATTTT
NA | TRBJ2-7 | TRBD2 | TRBV29-1 | CSVVPGGGAYEQYF | TGCAGCGTTGTGCCAGGCGGGGGGGCCTACGAGCAGTACTTC
NA | TRBJ1-6 | NA | TRBV6-5 | CASTDNSPLHF | TGTGCCAGCACCGATAATTCACCCCTCCACTTT
NA | TRBJ2-2 | NA | TRBV21-1 | CAGGSFWRGKTRGELFF | TGTGCCGGGGGATCGTTCTGGCGGGGTAAAACCCGCGGGGAGCTGTTTTTT
NA | TRBJ2-3 | NA | TRBV7-6 | CASRARTDLTDTQYF | TGTGCCAGCCGCGCGCGTACAGACCTTACAGATACGCAGTATTTT